This T cell receptor beta chain emerged from a study of blood T cell repertoires in COVID-19. Germline V lookup: CDR1 MGHRA, CDR2 YSYEKL. V was clipped by 1 base and J by 0 bases, with 4 bases between them. The CDR3 is 15 residues long. Symptom resolution, clearance, or two negative PCRs marked the recovered donors of Cohort 3. In the original processing: Scientists estimated how many nucleated cells there were by amplifying reference gene primers. TCRdb's copy holds only in-frame clones and misses some; the assay was immunoSEQ multiplex PCR. V and J calls and clone size follow that table, whereas D and trimming were derived from the DNA. In the table there are 180,000 or so clones, 80% to 85% of which are singletons.

The clonotype comes from an older woman who had recovered from COVID-19. Sample: PBMCs or T cells enriched from blood (not recorded which). The chain uses TRBV4-1 and TRBJ1-6; unclear D gene. This CDR3 reads CASSQGSSYNSPLHF. DNA for the CDR3: TGCGCCAGCAGCCAAGGGAGCTCCTATAATTCACCCCTCCACTTT.